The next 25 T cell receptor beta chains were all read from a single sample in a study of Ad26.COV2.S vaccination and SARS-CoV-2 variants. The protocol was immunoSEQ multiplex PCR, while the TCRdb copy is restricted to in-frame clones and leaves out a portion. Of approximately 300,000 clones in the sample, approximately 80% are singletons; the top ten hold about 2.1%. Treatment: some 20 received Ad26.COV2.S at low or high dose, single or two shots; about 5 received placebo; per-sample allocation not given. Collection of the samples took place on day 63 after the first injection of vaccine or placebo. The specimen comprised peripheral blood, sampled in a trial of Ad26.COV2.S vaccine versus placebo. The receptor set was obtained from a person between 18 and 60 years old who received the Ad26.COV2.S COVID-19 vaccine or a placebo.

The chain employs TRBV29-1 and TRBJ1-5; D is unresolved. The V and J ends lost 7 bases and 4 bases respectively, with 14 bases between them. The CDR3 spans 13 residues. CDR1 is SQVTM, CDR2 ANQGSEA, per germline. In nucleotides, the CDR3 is TGCAGCGCCTCCCCTGGTTTTAATCAGCCCCAGCATTTT. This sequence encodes CSASPGFNQPQHF.

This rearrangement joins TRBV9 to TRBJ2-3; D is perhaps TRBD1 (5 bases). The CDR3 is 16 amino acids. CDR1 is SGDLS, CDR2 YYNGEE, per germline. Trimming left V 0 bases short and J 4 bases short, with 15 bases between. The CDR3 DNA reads TGTGCCAGCAGCGTAGACCCAGGGATTAGGGCAGATACGCAGTATTTT. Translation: CASSVDPGIRADTQYF. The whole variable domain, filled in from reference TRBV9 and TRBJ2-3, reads DSGVTQTPKHLITATGQRVTLRCSPRSGDLSVYWYQQSLDQGLQFLIQYYNGEERAKGNILERFSAQQFPDLHSELNLSSLELGDSALYFCASSVDPGIRADTQYFGPGTRLTVL.

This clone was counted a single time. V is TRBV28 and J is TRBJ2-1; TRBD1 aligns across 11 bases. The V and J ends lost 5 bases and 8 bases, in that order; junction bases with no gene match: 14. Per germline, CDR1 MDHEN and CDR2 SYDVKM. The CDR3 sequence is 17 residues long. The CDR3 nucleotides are TGTGCCAGCAGTCAGCCCCCCCGGGACAGGGGGAAGGATGAGCAGTTCTTC. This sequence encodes CASSQPPRDRGKDEQFF.

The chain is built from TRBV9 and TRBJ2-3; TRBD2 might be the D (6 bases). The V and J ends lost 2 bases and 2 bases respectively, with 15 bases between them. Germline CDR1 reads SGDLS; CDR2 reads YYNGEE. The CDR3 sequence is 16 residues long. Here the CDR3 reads CASSVEGTHYTDTQYF. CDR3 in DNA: TGTGCCAGCAGCGTGGAAGGGACTCACTACACAGATACGCAGTATTTT.

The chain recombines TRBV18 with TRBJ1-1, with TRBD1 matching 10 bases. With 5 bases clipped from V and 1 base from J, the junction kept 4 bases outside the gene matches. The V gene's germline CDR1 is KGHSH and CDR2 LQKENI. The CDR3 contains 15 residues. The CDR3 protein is CASSFGTGANTEAFF. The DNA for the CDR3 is TGTGCCAGCTCATTTGGGACAGGGGCGAACACTGAAGCTTTCTTT.

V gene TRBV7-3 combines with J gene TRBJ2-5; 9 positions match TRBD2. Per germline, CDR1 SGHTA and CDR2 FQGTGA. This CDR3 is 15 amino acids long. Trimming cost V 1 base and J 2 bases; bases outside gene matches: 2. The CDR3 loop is CASSLSGGAQETQYF. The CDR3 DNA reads TGTGCCAGCAGCTTAAGCGGGGGGGCTCAAGAGACCCAGTACTTC.

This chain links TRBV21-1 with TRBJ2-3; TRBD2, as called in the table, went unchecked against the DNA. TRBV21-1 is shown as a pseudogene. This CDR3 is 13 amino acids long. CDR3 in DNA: TGTGCCAGCATTCGGGAGTACACAGATACGCAGTATTTT. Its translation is CASIREYTDTQYF.

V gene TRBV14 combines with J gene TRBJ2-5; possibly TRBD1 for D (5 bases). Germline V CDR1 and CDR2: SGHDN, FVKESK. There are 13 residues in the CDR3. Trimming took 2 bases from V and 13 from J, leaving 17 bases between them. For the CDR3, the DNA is TGTGCCAGCAGCCAACGGCAAGGAAGGGGTCTGTACTTC. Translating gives CASSQRQGRGLYF.

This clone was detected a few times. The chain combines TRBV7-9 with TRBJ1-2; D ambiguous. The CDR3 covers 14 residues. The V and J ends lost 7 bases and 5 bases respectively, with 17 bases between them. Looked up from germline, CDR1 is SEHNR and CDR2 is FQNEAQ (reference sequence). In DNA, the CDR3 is TGTGCCAGCATCTCTGGGAGTATCGGATATGGCTACACCTTC. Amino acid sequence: CASISGSIGYGYTF.

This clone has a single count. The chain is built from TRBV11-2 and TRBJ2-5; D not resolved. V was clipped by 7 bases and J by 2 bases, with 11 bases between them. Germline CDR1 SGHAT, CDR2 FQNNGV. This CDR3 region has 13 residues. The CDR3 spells CASIRGPQETQYF. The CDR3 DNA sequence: TGTGCCAGCATTCGAGGCCCTCAAGAGACCCAGTACTTC.

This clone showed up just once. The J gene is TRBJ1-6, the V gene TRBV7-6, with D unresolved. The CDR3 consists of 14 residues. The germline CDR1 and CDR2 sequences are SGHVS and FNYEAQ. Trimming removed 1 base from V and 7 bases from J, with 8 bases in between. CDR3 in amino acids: CASSLGKFNSPLHF. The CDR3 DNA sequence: TGTGCCAGCAGCTTAGGAAAATTCAATTCACCCCTCCACTTT.

As DNA, the CDR3 is TGTGCCAGCGGATCCGGGACAGGGGTTTCTCCGAGTCTCTCACCCCTCCACTTT. Translation gives CASGSGTGVSPSLSPLHF. The chain couples TRBV7-2 to TRBJ1-6; 10 nucleotides align to TRBD1. Looked up from germline, CDR1 is SGHTA and CDR2 is FQGNSA. With V trimmed by 8 bases and J by 10 bases, 20 bases remained unmatched. The CDR3 has 18 amino acids.

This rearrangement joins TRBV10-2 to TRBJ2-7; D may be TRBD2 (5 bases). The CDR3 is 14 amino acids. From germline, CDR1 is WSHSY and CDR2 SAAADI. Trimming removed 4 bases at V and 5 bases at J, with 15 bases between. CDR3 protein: CASSAGLASDEQYF. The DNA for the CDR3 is TGCGCCAGCAGTGCCGGACTGGCAAGTGACGAGCAGTACTTC.

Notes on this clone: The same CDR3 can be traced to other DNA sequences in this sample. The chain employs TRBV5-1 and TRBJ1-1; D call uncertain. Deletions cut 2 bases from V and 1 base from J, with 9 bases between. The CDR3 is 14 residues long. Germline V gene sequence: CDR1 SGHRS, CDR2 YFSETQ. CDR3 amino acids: CASSFDGGNTEAFF. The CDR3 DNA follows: TGCGCCAGCAGCTTTGACGGAGGGAACACTGAAGCTTTCTTT.

In nucleotides, the CDR3 is TGTGCCAGCAGTTTGTGGGGGCAAGACACTGAAGCTTTCTTT. This gives the protein CASSLWGQDTEAFF. The chain couples TRBV28 to TRBJ1-1; D is possibly TRBD1 (6 bases). CDR1 MDHEN and CDR2 SYDVKM come from the germline V gene. The CDR3 is made up of 14 amino acids. The germline V and J ends were trimmed by 3 bases and 3 bases, with 11 bases remaining between them.

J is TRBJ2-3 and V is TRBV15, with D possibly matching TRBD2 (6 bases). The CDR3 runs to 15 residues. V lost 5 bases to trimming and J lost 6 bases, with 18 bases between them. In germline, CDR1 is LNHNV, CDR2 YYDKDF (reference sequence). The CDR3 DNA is TGTGCCACCAGCCGGCCGAGCGGGTCATCGGATACGCAGTATTTT. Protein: CATSRPSGSSDTQYF.

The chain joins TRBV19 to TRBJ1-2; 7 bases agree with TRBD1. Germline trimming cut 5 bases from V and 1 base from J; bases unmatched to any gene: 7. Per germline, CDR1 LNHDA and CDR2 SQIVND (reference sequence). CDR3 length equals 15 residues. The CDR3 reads CASSPGQLINYGYTF. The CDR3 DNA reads TGTGCCAGTAGTCCGGGACAGTTGATTAACTATGGCTACACCTTC.

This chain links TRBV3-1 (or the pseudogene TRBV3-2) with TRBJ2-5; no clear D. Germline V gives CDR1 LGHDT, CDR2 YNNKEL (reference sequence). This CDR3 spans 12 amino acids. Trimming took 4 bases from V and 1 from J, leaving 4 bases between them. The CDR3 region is CASSLFQETQYF. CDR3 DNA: TGTGCCAGCAGCCTATTCCAAGAGACCCAGTACTTC.

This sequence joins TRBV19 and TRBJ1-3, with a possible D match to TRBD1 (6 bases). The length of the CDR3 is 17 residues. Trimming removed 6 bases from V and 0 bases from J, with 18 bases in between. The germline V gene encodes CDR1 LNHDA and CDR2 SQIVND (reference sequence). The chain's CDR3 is CASRILDRASSGNTIYF. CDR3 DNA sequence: TGTGCCAGTAGGATATTGGACAGAGCGAGCTCTGGAAACACCATATATTTT.

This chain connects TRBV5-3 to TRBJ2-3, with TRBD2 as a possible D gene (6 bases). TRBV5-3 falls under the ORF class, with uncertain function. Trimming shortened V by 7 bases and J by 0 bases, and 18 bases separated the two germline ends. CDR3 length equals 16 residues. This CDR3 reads CARPPCWRGSTDTQYF. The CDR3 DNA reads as TGTGCCAGACCCCCTTGTTGGCGGGGTAGCACAGATACGCAGTATTTT.

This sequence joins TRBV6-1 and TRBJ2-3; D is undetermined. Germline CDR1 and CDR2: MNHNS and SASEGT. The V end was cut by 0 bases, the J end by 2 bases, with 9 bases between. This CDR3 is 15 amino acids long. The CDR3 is CASSEAMYNTDTQYF. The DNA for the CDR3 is TGTGCCAGCAGTGAAGCGATGTATAACACAGATACGCAGTATTTT.

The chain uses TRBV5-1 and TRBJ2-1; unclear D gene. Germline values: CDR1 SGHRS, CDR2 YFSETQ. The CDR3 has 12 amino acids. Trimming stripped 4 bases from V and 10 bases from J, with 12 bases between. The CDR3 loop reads CASSRNLDEQFF. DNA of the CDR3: TGCGCCAGCAGCCGAAATCTGGACGAGCAGTTCTTC.

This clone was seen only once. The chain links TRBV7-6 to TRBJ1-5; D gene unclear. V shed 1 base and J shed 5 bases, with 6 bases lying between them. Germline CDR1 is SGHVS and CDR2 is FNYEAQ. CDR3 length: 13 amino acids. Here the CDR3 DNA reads TGTGCCAGCAGCTTAGAGGCAGATCAGCCCCAGCATTTT. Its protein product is CASSLEADQPQHF.

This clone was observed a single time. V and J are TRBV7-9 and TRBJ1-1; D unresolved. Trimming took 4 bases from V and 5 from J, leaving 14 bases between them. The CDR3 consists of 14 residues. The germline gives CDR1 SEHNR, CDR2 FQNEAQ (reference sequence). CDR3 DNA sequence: TGTGCCAGCAGCTCGGAGCGGGCGGGTACTGAAGCTTTCTTT. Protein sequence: CASSSERAGTEAFF.

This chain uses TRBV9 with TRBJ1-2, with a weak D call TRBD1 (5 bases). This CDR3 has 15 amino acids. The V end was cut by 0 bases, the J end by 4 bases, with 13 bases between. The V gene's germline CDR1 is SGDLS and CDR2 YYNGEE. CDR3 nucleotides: TGTGCCAGCAGCGTAGAGGGGACGGTGGCCTATGGCTACACCTTC. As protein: CASSVEGTVAYGYTF. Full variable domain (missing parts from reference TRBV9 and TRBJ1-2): DSGVTQTPKHLITATGQRVTLRCSPRSGDLSVYWYQQSLDQGLQFLIQYYNGEERAKGNILERFSAQQFPDLHSELNLSSLELGDSALYFCASSVEGTVAYGYTFGSGTRLTVV.